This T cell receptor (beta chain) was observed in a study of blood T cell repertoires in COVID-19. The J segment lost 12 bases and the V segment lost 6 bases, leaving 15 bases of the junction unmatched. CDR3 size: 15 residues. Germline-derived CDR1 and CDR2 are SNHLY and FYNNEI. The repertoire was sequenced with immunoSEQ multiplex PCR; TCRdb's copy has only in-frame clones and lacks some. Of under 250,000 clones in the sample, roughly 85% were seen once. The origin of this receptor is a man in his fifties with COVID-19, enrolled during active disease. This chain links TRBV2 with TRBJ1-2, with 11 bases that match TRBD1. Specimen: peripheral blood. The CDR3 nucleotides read TGTGCCAGCAGCTCAGGGACAGGGGGAGGGGTCAAGAACACCTTC. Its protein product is CASSSGTGGGVKNTF.